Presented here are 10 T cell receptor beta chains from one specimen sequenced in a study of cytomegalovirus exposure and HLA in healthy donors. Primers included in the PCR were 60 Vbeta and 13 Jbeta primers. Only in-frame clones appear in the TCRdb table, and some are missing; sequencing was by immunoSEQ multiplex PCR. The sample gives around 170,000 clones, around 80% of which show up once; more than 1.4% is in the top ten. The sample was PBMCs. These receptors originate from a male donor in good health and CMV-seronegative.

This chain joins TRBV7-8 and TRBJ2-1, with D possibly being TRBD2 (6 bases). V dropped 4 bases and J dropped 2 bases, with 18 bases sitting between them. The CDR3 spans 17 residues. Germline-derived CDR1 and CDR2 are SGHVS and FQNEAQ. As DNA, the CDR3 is TGTGCCAGCAGCTCGCGACGGGTAGCGGCGACCTACAATGAGCAGTTCTTC. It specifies CASSSRRVAATYNEQFF.

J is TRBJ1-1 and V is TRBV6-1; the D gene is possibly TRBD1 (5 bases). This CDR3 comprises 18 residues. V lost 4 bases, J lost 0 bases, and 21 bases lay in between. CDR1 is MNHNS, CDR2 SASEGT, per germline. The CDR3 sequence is CASSGGTAERSMNTEAFF. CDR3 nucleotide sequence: TGTGCCAGCAGTGGCGGGACGGCTGAAAGAAGTATGAACACTGAAGCTTTCTTT.

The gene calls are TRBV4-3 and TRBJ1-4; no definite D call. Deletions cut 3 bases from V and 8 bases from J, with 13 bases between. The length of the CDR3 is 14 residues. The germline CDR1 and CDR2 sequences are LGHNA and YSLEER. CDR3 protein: CASSHLLGREKLFF. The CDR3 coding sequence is TGCGCCAGCAGCCATCTGTTGGGGAGAGAAAAACTGTTTTTT.

The CDR3 region is CASGQPNFNYGYTF. The DNA for the CDR3 is TGTGCCAGCGGACAGCCAAATTTTAACTATGGCTACACCTTC. The V gene is TRBV6-6, the J gene TRBJ1-2, with a tentative D call TRBD1 (6 bases). The CDR3 sequence is 14 residues long. Trimming removed 8 bases at V and 1 base at J, with 14 bases between. Per the germline V gene, CDR1 is MNHNY and CDR2 is SVGAGI (reference sequence).

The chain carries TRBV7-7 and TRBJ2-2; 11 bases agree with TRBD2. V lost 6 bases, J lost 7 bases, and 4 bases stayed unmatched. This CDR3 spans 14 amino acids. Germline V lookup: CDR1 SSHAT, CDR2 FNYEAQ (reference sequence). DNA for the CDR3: TGTGCCAGCAGTCGACTAGCGGGGAGCGGGGAGCTGTTTTTT. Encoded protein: CASSRLAGSGELFF.

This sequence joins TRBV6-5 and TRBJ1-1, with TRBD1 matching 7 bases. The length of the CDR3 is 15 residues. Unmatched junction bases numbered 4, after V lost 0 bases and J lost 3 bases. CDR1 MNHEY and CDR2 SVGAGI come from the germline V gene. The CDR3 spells CASSYSITGDTEAFF. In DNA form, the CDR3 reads TGTGCCAGCAGTTACTCAATTACAGGGGACACTGAAGCTTTCTTT.

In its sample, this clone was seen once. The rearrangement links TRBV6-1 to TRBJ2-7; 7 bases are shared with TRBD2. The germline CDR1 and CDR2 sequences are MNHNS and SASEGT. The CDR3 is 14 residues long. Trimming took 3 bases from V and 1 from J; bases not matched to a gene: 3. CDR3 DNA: TGTGCCAGCAGTGATCTAGCGGAATCCTACGAGCAGTACTTC. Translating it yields CASSDLAESYEQYF.

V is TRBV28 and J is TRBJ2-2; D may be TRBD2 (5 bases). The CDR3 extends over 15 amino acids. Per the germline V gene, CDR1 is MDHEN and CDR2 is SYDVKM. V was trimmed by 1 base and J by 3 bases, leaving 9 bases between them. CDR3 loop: CASSLSPGYTGELFF. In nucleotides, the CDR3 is TGTGCCAGCAGTTTATCCCCGGGATACACCGGGGAGCTGTTTTTT.

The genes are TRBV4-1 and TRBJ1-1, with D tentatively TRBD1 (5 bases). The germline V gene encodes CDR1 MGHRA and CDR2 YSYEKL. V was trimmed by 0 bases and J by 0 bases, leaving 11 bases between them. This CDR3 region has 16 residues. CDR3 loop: CASSQDSQGLNTEAFF. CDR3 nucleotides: TGCGCCAGCAGCCAAGATAGCCAGGGCTTGAACACTGAAGCTTTCTTT.

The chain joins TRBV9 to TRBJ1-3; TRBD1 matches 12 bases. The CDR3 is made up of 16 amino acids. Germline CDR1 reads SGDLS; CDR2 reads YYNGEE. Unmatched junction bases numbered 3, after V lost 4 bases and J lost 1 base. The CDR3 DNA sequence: TGTGCCAGCAGCTGGGGACAGGGGGCATCTGGAAACACCATATATTTT. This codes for CASSWGQGASGNTIYF.